The next 21 T cell receptor beta chains were all read from a single sample in a study of T cells in Graves' hyperthyroidism and ophthalmopathy. The investigators amplified TCR beta CDR3 regions from RNA transcripts. The HTBI primer set drove a first-round RT-PCR of the TCR CDR3. One entry per CDR3 protein, called by TCRdb with MiXCR from the multiplex PCR reads. The sample lists 300,000 to 350,000 distinct CDR3 sequences; roughly 13% were seen once. Input material: blood. The source is a woman aged 30 to 39 with Graves' hyperthyroidism.

The table lists this clonotype with many counts. This chain joins TRBV6-1 and TRBJ2-7, with TRBD1 as a possible D gene (5 bases). CDR3 size: 13 residues. V lost 10 bases and J 2 bases, leaving 15 bases between the germline ends. In germline, CDR1 is MNHNS, CDR2 SASEGT. The CDR3 sequence: CATHRRVTYEQYF. Here the CDR3 DNA reads TGTGCCACCCACCGCAGGGTCACCTACGAGCAGTACTTC.

The table lists this clonotype with many counts. The chain carries TRBV9 and TRBJ2-1; 10 positions agree with TRBD2. Germline V gene data show CDR1 as SGDLS and CDR2 as YYNGEE. The CDR3 extends over 14 amino acids. V lost 9 bases, J lost 7 bases, and 10 bases stayed unmatched. CDR3 nucleotides: TGTGCCACCGGGAGACTAGCGGGTCCAAATGAGCAGTTCTTC. Its translation is CATGRLAGPNEQFF.

The rearrangement links TRBV12-5 to TRBJ2-1; D gene uncertain. Looked up from germline, CDR1 is LGHNT and CDR2 is FRNRAP. The ends were cut back, 7 bases at V and 8 bases at J, with 18 bases in the middle. This CDR3 has 14 residues. The chain's CDR3 is CASALSGPFDEQFF. The CDR3 region has the DNA TGTGCTAGTGCCCTATCGGGCCCTTTTGATGAGCAGTTCTTC.

This chain links TRBV6-2 or TRBV6-3 with TRBJ2-1, with 7 bases matching TRBD2. The CDR3 has 15 amino acids. V dropped 6 bases and J dropped 2; count of bases not matched to a gene: 7. Germline V gives CDR1 MNHEY, CDR2 SVGEGT. The chain's CDR3 is CASRREGGPYNEQFF. CDR3 bases: TGTGCCAGCAGGAGGGAGGGAGGACCCTACAATGAGCAGTTCTTC.

This clonotype has at least ten counts. The genes are TRBV29-1 and TRBJ2-3; D possibly corresponds to TRBD1 (5 bases). The length of the CDR3 is 13 residues. V gave up 2 bases and J gave up 1 base, with 7 bases separating them. Germline values: CDR1 SQVTM, CDR2 ANQGSEA. The CDR3 DNA is TGCAGCGTTGAACCCAGGGGCACAGATACGCAGTATTTT. It codes for CSVEPRGTDTQYF.

This clonotype showed up many times. This sequence joins TRBV12-3 or TRBV12-4 and TRBJ2-7; TRBD1 agrees at 7 bases. V gave up 5 bases and J gave up 2 bases; unmatched junction bases: 9. This CDR3 contains 15 residues. The CDR3 protein is CASSPTGTATYEQYF. The CDR3 DNA follows: TGTGCCAGCAGTCCAACCGGGACAGCTACCTACGAGCAGTACTTC.

Turning to this clonotype: A much larger clone lies one base from this, so it may be a read error. This chain uses TRBV28 with TRBJ1-1, with D hard to call. CDR1 and CDR2 from the germline V gene are MDHEN and SYDVKM. CDR3 length: 12 amino acids. V dropped 5 bases and J dropped 10 bases, with 14 bases sitting between them. The CDR3 DNA sequence: TGTGCCAGCAGTCCGAGGCGAGAAAGAGCTTTCTTT. Its protein is CASSPRRERAFF.

The rearrangement joins TRBV12-3 or TRBV12-4 to TRBJ2-7, with 14 bases lining up with TRBD2. There are 16 residues in the CDR3. J gave up 5 bases and V 6 bases, and 9 bases lay outside the gene matches. CDR3 in DNA: TGTGCCAGCAGCTTGGGACTAGCGGGAGCCTTGGACGAGCAGTACTTC. Translating gives CASSLGLAGALDEQYF.

This clonotype was picked up many times. The chain has TRBV9 and TRBJ1-1; unclear D gene. The germline V gene has CDR1 SGDLS and CDR2 YYNGEE. The CDR3 extends over 14 amino acids. V dropped 0 bases and J dropped 0 bases, with 6 bases sitting between them. In DNA, the CDR3 is TGTGCCAGCAGCGTAGGGGAGATGAACACTGAAGCTTTCTTT. Protein product: CASSVGEMNTEAFF.

The chain is built from TRBV20-1 and TRBJ2-7; 7 bases line up with TRBD2. CDR3 length: 16 residues. Germline assignment: CDR1 DFQATT and CDR2 SNEGSKA (reference sequence). Losses at the gene ends were 3 bases for V and 3 bases for J; bases not matched to a gene: 14. The CDR3 DNA is TGCAGTGCTAGGTCGGAAGCTAGCGGACGAAACTACGAGCAGTACTTC. Protein product: CSARSEASGRNYEQYF.

The chain carries TRBV5-1 and TRBJ2-3; D remains unclear. The CDR3 is 12 residues long. V lost 7 bases and J lost 4, with 10 bases in between. Germline CDR1 reads SGHRS; CDR2 reads YFSETQ. This CDR3 is CASRRDADTQYF. The CDR3 DNA is TGCGCCAGCCGAAGGGATGCAGATACGCAGTATTTT. The variable domain in full, with the rest retrieved from reference TRBV5-1 and TRBJ2-3, is KAGVTQTPRYLIKTRGQQVTLSCSPISGHRSVSWYQQTPGQGLQFLFEYFSETQRNKGNFPGRFSGRQFSNSRSEMNVSTLELGDSALYLCASRRDADTQYFGPGTRLTVL.

This clonotype was detected ten times or more. The J gene is TRBJ1-1, the V gene TRBV10-3, with no clear D. From germline, CDR1 is ENHRY and CDR2 SYGVKD. This CDR3 is built from 13 residues. Trimming removed 4 bases from V and 4 bases from J, with 10 bases in between. The CDR3 DNA is TGTGCCATCAGTGTAGGGAGGGTCACTGAAGCTTTCTTT. Protein product: CAISVGRVTEAFF.

In this sample, this clonotype turned up a few times. The chain joins TRBV25-1 to TRBJ1-6; D remains ambiguous. CDR1 is MGHDK, CDR2 SYGVNS, per germline. V lost 4 bases and J lost 7, with 17 bases in between. The CDR3 sequence is 16 residues long. CDR3 nucleotides: TGTGCCAGCAGTGGGGAATGGGAGGGAACGAATTCACCCCTCCACTTT. Residues: CASSGEWEGTNSPLHF.

This chain uses TRBV29-1 with TRBJ2-2; 8 positions agree with TRBD1. Looked up from germline, CDR1 is SQVTM and CDR2 is ANQGSEA. Trimming took 7 bases from V and 1 from J; bases not matched to a gene: 2. There are 13 residues in the CDR3. The CDR3: CSADRENTGELFF. CDR3 nucleotides: TGCAGCGCGGACAGGGAGAACACCGGGGAGCTGTTTTTT.

The chain carries TRBV29-1 and TRBJ1-2, with 7 positions matching TRBD1. Trimming removed 6 bases from V and 4 bases from J; junction bases left unmatched: 2. This CDR3 is 11 amino acids long. Germline V gene data show CDR1 as SQVTM and CDR2 as ANQGSEA. In DNA form, the CDR3 reads TGCAGCGTAACAGGGGTCTATGGCTACACCTTC. Protein sequence: CSVTGVYGYTF.

This clonotype has a count of ten or more. This chain joins TRBV12-3 or TRBV12-4 and TRBJ2-1; D gene unclear. The CDR3 runs 15 residues. Trimming took off 0 bases at V and 6 bases at J, with 12 bases between the two ends. CDR3 amino acids: CASSLAPDGVNEQFF. The CDR3 region has the DNA TGTGCCAGCAGTTTAGCGCCAGACGGAGTCAATGAGCAGTTCTTC.

This clonotype appeared many times. The V call is TRBV2, the J call TRBJ2-3; D gene ambiguous. Germline values: CDR1 SNHLY, CDR2 FYNNEI. V dropped 3 bases and J dropped 6 bases, with 7 bases sitting between them. This CDR3 spans 12 amino acids. The CDR3 DNA sequence: TGTGCCAGCAGTGATATGGGGGATACGCAGTATTTT. This sequence encodes CASSDMGDTQYF.

This clonotype was recorded at least ten times. V gene TRBV2 combines with J gene TRBJ1-5; D is unresolved. Deletions cut 6 bases from V and 5 bases from J, with 20 bases between. The CDR3 is made up of 16 amino acids. The germline V gene has CDR1 SNHLY and CDR2 FYNNEI. This CDR3 reads CASRRALLRRDQPQHF. The CDR3 DNA follows: TGTGCCAGCAGGAGAGCACTTTTGAGGAGGGATCAGCCCCAGCATTTT.

V and J are TRBV20-1 and TRBJ1-5, with a possible D match to TRBD1 (6 bases). CDR3 length: 14 residues. The germline V gene encodes CDR1 DFQATT and CDR2 SNEGSKA (reference sequence). V dropped 5 bases and J dropped 2 bases, with 13 bases sitting between them. The CDR3 coding sequence is TGCAGTGCTCCCGAGGGGGGTCGCAATCAGCCCCAGCATTTT. Encoded protein: CSAPEGGRNQPQHF.

V usage is TRBV6-1 and J usage is TRBJ2-3, with 7 bases matching TRBD2. V shed 6 bases and J 3 bases; nucleotides not matched to a gene: 12. Per germline, CDR1 MNHNS and CDR2 SASEGT. There are 16 residues in the CDR3. The CDR3 loop reads CASRGGSRGRTDTQYF. CDR3 nucleotides: TGTGCCAGCAGAGGCGGGAGCCGTGGGCGGACAGATACGCAGTATTTT.

This clonotype was seen many times. This chain joins TRBV2 and TRBJ2-4; no definite D call. The germline V and J ends were trimmed by 7 bases and 8 bases, with 15 bases remaining between them. Per the germline V gene, CDR1 is SNHLY and CDR2 is FYNNEI. The CDR3 is made up of 13 amino acids. The chain's CDR3 is CASKGDTQDIQYF. CDR3 nucleotide sequence: TGTGCCAGCAAAGGAGACACCCAGGACATTCAGTACTTC.